Here is one TCR beta chain with its context. What it binds is not known. Trimming cost V 1 base and J 5 bases, with 9 bases left between them. CDR1 and CDR2 from the germline V gene are LNHDA and SQIVND (reference sequence). The CDR3 has 14 residues. This entry comes from a study of T cell repertoires in cytomegalovirus infection. TCRdb analysed the reads with MiXCR anew, one entry per CDR3 protein. The sample includes about 570,000 distinct CDR3 sequences, roughly 43% seen only once; the top ten take about 48%. The chain carries TRBV19 and TRBJ2-1; D ambiguous. The receptor was derived from a human donor in good health (CMV status not recorded). Some clones in this sample may be carry-over from other donors' samples. Sequenced here: cultured PBMCs, sampled from culture after CMV antigen stimulation. The CDR3, as DNA: TGTGCCAGTAGTATAGGTAGCATACACAATGAGCAGTTCTTC. It encodes CASSIGSIHNEQFF.